This TCR beta chain was sequenced in a study of shared clonotypes between healthy human individuals. The CDR3 covers 16 residues. Germline CDR1 PRHDT, CDR2 FYEKMQ (reference sequence). Trimming pared 3 bases from V and 4 bases from J, leaving 18 bases between. The method was immunoSEQ multiplex PCR; TCRdb's version includes in-frame clones alone and lacks a portion of them. This table has about 770,000 clones, roughly 72% appearing once. Material: memory CD4+ T cells sorted from blood. The subset was: CD45RA-negative fraction. This sequence was found in a woman in her twenties or thirties in good health. The chain joins TRBV13 to TRBJ1-1, with D uncertain. CDR3 DNA: TGTGCCAGCAGCTTTGGGCGTCCGGGCGTTGGCACTGAAGCTTTCTTT. It encodes CASSFGRPGVGTEAFF.